The 10 T cell receptor beta chains below come from one sample, sequenced in a study of blood T cell repertoires in COVID-19 (TCRdb year 2020). Libraries were built with the immunoSEQ multiplex PCR assay. TCRdb retrieved this table from immuneACCESS and kept in-frame rearrangements only. Not all clones are present; in checked studies, unresolved V genes account for under half, and no reason is known for the remainder. The sample profile shows just over 250,000 clones; about 86% of them were found once. About 4% of the sample belongs to the ten largest clones. The sample consisted of PBMCs or T cells enriched from blood (not recorded which). The receptors stem from a man aged 25 to 45 with acute COVID-19.

Comment on this clone: Other DNA sequences from this sample encode an identical CDR3 as well. The gene calls are TRBV7-2 and TRBJ2-5; D may be TRBD2 (5 bases). Germline V gene data show CDR1 as SGHTA and CDR2 as FQGNSA. V was trimmed by 5 bases and J by 4 bases, leaving 14 bases between them. The length of the CDR3 is 14 residues. CDR3 protein: CASSLSGAGETQYF. CDR3 nucleotides: TGTGCCAGCAGCCTTTCGGGCGCGGGAGAGACCCAGTACTTC.

Here the CDR3 DNA reads TGTGCCAGTAGTATAGATGTCGCCCGACAGGGCCTCTACAATGAGCAGTTCTTC. It codes for CASSIDVARQGLYNEQFF. This sequence joins TRBV19 and TRBJ2-1; the match to TRBD1 covers 7 bases. This CDR3 is 18 amino acids long. Germline CDR1 and CDR2: LNHDA and SQIVND (reference sequence). V lost 0 bases and J lost 3; bases outside the gene matches: 11.

V usage is TRBV2 and J usage is TRBJ1-4, with TRBD1 matching over 9 bases. The V segment lost 7 bases and the J segment 7 bases; nucleotides outside the gene matches: 10. Germline V gives CDR1 SNHLY, CDR2 FYNNEI. CDR3 length: 15 amino acids. CDR3 sequence reads: CASTREDRGAEKLFF. CDR3 in DNA: TGTGCCAGCACCAGAGAAGACAGGGGGGCTGAAAAACTGTTTTTT.

The genes are TRBV5-5 and TRBJ1-1; D is possibly TRBD1 (5 bases). Trimming pared 4 bases from V and 1 base from J, leaving 11 bases between. The CDR3 is 14 amino acids. CDR1 SGHKS and CDR2 YYEKEE come from the germline V gene (reference sequence). In DNA form, the CDR3 reads TGTGCCAGCAGCCCTCTCCAGGGGAACACTGAAGCTTTCTTT. Translated: CASSPLQGNTEAFF.

The gene calls are TRBV4-1 and TRBJ2-1; 8 bases match TRBD2. CDR3 length: 15 residues. V shed 7 bases, J shed 8 bases, and the junction held 13 bases outside the gene matches. In germline, CDR1 is MGHRA, CDR2 YSYEKL. DNA for the CDR3: TGCGCCAGCAACGCCGACCCCGGGAGGGCCGATGAGCAGTTCTTC. The encoded protein is CASNADPGRADEQFF.

V usage is TRBV9 and J usage is TRBJ2-3; 9 bases are a match to TRBD2. V lost 4 bases and J lost 5; bases outside the gene matches: 8. The CDR3 has 15 residues. CDR1 and CDR2 from the germline V gene are SGDLS and YYNGEE. CDR3 loop: CASSPASGVVDTQYF. DNA of the CDR3: TGTGCCAGCAGCCCGGCTAGCGGGGTCGTAGATACGCAGTATTTT.

This clone was seen once. The J gene is TRBJ1-5, the V gene TRBV28; no clear D gene. This CDR3 region has 15 residues. V was cut by 6 bases and J by 1 base, with 13 bases left in between. The germline CDR1 and CDR2 sequences are MDHEN and SYDVKM. CDR3 bases: TGTGCCAGCAGGCCTAGCAAATACAGCAATCAGCCCCAGCATTTT. Amino acids: CASRPSKYSNQPQHF.

Many counts were recorded for this clone. J is TRBJ1-3 and V is TRBV6-2 or TRBV6-3, with D uncertain. Looked up from germline, CDR1 is MNHEY and CDR2 is SVGEGT. The CDR3 totals 12 residues. The V gene lost 4 bases and the J gene lost 4 bases, with 5 bases spanning the gap. The CDR3 DNA reads as TGTGCCAGCAGTTCAATCGGAAACACCATATATTTT. Translation gives CASSSIGNTIYF.

This sequence joins TRBV18 and TRBJ2-3; 7 bases map to TRBD2. With V trimmed by 2 bases and J by 6 bases, 8 bases remained unmatched. Germline V gene data show CDR1 as KGHSH and CDR2 as LQKENI. This CDR3 region has 15 residues. CDR3 protein: CASSPASGPGDTQYF. The CDR3 DNA follows: TGTGCCAGCTCACCAGCTAGCGGCCCTGGGGATACGCAGTATTTT.

This sequence joins TRBV18 and TRBJ2-7; TRBD1 is a possible D gene (6 bases). The germline V gene has CDR1 KGHSH and CDR2 LQKENI. The length of the CDR3 is 13 residues. V gave up 6 bases and J gave up 2 bases, with 11 bases separating them. In DNA, the CDR3 is TGTGCCAGCTCTCTGGACAGAGCCTACGAGCAGTACGTC. As protein: CASSLDRAYEQYV.